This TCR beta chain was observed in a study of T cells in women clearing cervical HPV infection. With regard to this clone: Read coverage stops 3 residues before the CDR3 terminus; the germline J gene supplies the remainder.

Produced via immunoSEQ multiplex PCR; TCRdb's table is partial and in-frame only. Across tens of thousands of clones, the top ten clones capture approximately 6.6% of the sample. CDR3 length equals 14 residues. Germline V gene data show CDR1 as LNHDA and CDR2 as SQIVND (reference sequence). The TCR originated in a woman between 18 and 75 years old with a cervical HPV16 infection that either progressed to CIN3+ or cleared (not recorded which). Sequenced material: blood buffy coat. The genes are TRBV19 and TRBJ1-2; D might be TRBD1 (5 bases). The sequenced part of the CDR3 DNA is TGTGCCAGTATTCCAGGGCAAGGAGTAAACATC. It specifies CASIPGQGVNI. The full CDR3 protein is CASIPGQGVNIYTF.